This TCR beta chain was identified in a study of shared clonotypes between healthy human individuals. Study-wide context: Per donor, three plates held CD4 naive cells, three held CD4 memory, two held CD8 naive and one held CD8 memory. Regarding the study as a whole: Generation probability values for non-shared clonotypes were lower than those for clonotypes shared by all four donors. Relative to memory subsets, naive subsets generally showed larger estimated richness.

This CDR3 has 12 amino acids. V was shortened by 4 bases and J by 6 bases, with 9 bases between the two germline ends. From germline, CDR1 is MDHEN and CDR2 SYDVKM. The repertoire was sequenced with immunoSEQ multiplex PCR; TCRdb's copy has only in-frame clones and lacks some. The table shows about 2.3 million clones, with just over 90% occurring only once. The table lists this clone with a few counts. Its antigen is currently unknown. The sequence came from a young man in good health. Some clones in this sample may be carry-over from other donors' samples. The chain uses TRBV28 and TRBJ1-2, with a possible D match to TRBD1 (6 bases). The specimen sequenced was naive CD4+ T cells from PBMCs. Described subset: CD45RA+ positively selected. The CDR3 reads CASSSRQDGYTF. The CDR3 DNA is TGTGCCAGCAGTTCGAGACAGGATGGCTACACCTTC.